The rows below give T cell receptor beta chains drawn from one sample of a study of cytotoxic CD8 clonotypes in ibrutinib-treated CLL. Assay used: immunoSEQ multiplex PCR; TCRdb lists only in-frame clones, some missing. The table has 130,000 to 150,000 clones, around 80% seen once. The sample consisted of PBMCs, taken after 12 months of ibrutinib treatment. The receptors stem from a human donor with chronic lymphocytic leukemia. Each CDR3 is given with its conserved first and last residue. D genes are given only for firm matches. Clone size is shown for a subset of rows, as once, few, many or a class of expanded clone.

clone size,CDR3 length,V gene,J gene,D gene,CDR3 DNA,CDR3 protein
NA,16,TRBV7-8,TRBJ2-1,NA,TGTGCCAGCAGCTTAGCCTCGGGGGAGGCCTACAATGAGCAGTTCTTC,CASSLASGEAYNEQFF
NA,16,TRBV7-2,TRBJ2-2,NA,TGTGCCAGCAGCCGGGCGTTGGGAGACGGATCCGGGGAGCTGTTTTTT,CASSRALGDGSGELFF
once,16,TRBV15,TRBJ2-7,TRBD2,TGTGCCACCAGCAGTGGCGGGACTAGCGGACTCAGGGTGCAGTACTTC,CATSSGGTSGLRVQYF
NA,14,TRBV4-1,TRBJ1-1,TRBD1,TGCGCCAGCAGCCAGGACAGGGGCGGCACTGAAGCTTTCTTT,CASSQDRGGTEAFF
NA,13,TRBV10-3,TRBJ2-7,NA,TGTGCCATCAGCAACGGGCCCACCTACGAGCAGTACTTC,CAISNGPTYEQYF
NA,17,TRBV9,TRBJ1-1,NA,TGTGCCAGCAGCGTCCGACAGACCGTGAAGGCCGAAAATGAAGCTTTCTTT,CASSVRQTVKAENEAFF
NA,17,TRBV7-9,TRBJ1-4,NA,TGTGCCAGCAGCTACCGCCGGGGATCCGCCACTAATGAAAAACTGTTTTTT,CASSYRRGSATNEKLFF
NA,18,TRBV9,TRBJ2-3,TRBD2,TGTGCCAGCAGCGACAGAGAAAGACTAGCGGGAGAGACAGATACGCAGTATTTT,CASSDRERLAGETDTQYF
NA,13,TRBV6-5,TRBJ1-5,NA,TGTGCCAGCAGCGGGACGGTAAATCAGCCCCAGCATTTT,CASSGTVNQPQHF
few,14,TRBV5-4,TRBJ2-7,TRBD2,TGTGCCAGCAGCTTGGTTGGCGGGACTAACGAGCAGTACTTC,CASSLVGGTNEQYF
NA,14,TRBV4-1,TRBJ1-2,NA,TGCGCCAGCAGCCAAGGACAGCTTCGCTATGGCTACACCTTC,CASSQGQLRYGYTF
NA,16,TRBV14,TRBJ2-2,TRBD1,TGTGCCAGCAGCCAAGTAGGGGGCGGCGTCACCGGGGAGCTGTTTTTT,CASSQVGGGVTGELFF
once,16,TRBV2,TRBJ1-4,NA,TGTGCCAGCAGTGGGGTCGAAACGACAACTAATGAAAAACTGTTTTTT,CASSGVETTTNEKLFF
NA,13,TRBV7-3,TRBJ2-2,NA,TGTGCCAGCAGCCCCTCCGGGACCGGGGAGCTGTTTTTT,CASSPSGTGELFF
NA,14,TRBV27,TRBJ2-7,NA,TGTGCCAGCAGTTTAAGGCTGGGTTTTCACGAGCAGTACTTC,CASSLRLGFHEQYF
NA,16,TRBV4-3,TRBJ2-7,TRBD2,TGCGCCAGCAGCCGGGGATTGGGACTAGCTTCGTTAGAGCAGTACTTC,CASSRGLGLASLEQYF
once,13,TRBV29-1,TRBJ1-1,NA,TGCAGCGTTGGCGTAGGGGAAGGCACTGAAGCTTTCTTT,CSVGVGEGTEAFF
few,10,TRBV20-1,TRBJ2-1,NA,TGCAGTGCTAGAGAGAATGAGCAGTTCTTC,CSARENEQFF
NA,16,TRBV4-2,TRBJ2-5,NA,TGTGCCAGCAGCCAAGGGGTGGCGGCAGAGGCGGAGACCCAGTACTTC,CASSQGVAAEAETQYF
NA,13,TRBV19,TRBJ2-7,NA,TGTGCCACCGCTGGGTCCCTGCCCTACGAGCAGTACTTC,CATAGSLPYEQYF
NA,9,TRBV13,TRBJ1-1,NA,TGTGCCAGCAGCCTGGAAGCTTTCTTT,CASSLEAFF
NA,14,TRBV11-2,TRBJ1-1,TRBD1,TGTGCCAGCAGCTCCTCAGGGGGGAACACTGAAGCTTTCTTT,CASSSSGGNTEAFF
once,12,TRBV7-2,TRBJ2-7,NA,TGTGCCAGCAGCCTAAACAGATACGAGCAGTACTTC,CASSLNRYEQYF
NA,15,TRBV7-8,TRBJ2-1,TRBD2,TGTGCCAGCAGCTTGGCGGGAGGGCCCTACAATGAGCAGTTCTTC,CASSLAGGPYNEQFF
NA,14,TRBV5-8,TRBJ2-7,NA,TGTGCCAGCAGCCCCCGACAGCAGTCCTACGAGCAGTACTTC,CASSPRQQSYEQYF
once,11,TRBV5-1,TRBJ2-7,NA,TGCGCCAGCAGCTCCGAGTACGAGCAGTACTTC,CASSSEYEQYF